This TCR beta chain was identified in a study of beta chain features in type 1 diabetes. Findings and limits, study-wide: For Type 1 diabetes patients, all four CD4+ subsets carried TCRB CDR3s that were moderately but significantly shorter. It was among patients, rather than healthy donors, that naive, central memory and Treg TCRB repertoires appeared more similar. A potential influence of HLA type upon TCRB rearrangement remained unresolved herein.

CDR1 and CDR2 from the germline V gene are KGHSH and LQKENI. The CDR3 has 13 amino acids. The V gene lost 2 bases and the J gene lost 9 bases, with 8 bases spanning the gap. The table lists this clone with a few counts. The antigen is undetermined. Sequenced material consisted of expressed TCRB transcripts (all of the isolated RNA was reverse transcribed). This table comes from immunoSEQ multiplex PCR, and its TCRdb copy is limited to in-frame clones, with some not included. The sample comprises about 290,000 clones, approximately 8.1% of which are singletons, and roughly 1% rests with the top ten. Sequenced: central memory CD4+ T cells from blood. This TCR came from a woman between 18 and 29 years old in good health. The chain combines TRBV18 with TRBJ2-6; D unclear. The CDR3 DNA reads TGTGCCAGCTCACCAAAGAGTGGCAACGTCCTGACTTTC. Protein: CASSPKSGNVLTF.